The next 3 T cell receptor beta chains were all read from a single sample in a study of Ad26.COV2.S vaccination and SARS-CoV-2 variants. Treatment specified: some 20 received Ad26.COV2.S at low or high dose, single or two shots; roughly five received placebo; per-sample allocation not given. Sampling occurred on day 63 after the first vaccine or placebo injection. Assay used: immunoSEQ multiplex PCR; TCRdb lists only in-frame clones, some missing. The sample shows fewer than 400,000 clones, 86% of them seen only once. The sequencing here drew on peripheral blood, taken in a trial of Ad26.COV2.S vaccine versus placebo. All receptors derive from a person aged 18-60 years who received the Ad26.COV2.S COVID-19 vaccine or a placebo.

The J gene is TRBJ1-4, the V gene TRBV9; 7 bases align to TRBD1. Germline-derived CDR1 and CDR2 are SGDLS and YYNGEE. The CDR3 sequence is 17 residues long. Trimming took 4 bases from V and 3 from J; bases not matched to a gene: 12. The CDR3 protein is CASSSLSTGLSNEKLFF. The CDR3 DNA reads TGTGCCAGCAGCTCGCTCTCGACAGGGTTGTCTAATGAAAAACTGTTTTTT.

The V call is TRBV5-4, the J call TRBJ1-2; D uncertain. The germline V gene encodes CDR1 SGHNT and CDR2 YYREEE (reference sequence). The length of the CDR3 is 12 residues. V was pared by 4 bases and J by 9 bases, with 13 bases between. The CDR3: CASSGGIGRYTF. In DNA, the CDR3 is TGTGCCAGCAGCGGTGGTATTGGCCGCTACACCTTC.

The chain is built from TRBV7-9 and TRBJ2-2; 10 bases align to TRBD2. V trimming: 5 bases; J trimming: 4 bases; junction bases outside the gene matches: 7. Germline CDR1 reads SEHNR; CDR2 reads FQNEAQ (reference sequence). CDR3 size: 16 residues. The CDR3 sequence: CASSPWTSGATGELFF. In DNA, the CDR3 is TGTGCCAGCAGCCCGTGGACTAGCGGTGCCACCGGGGAGCTGTTTTTT.